The 30 T cell receptor beta chains listed next were all sequenced from one sample in a study of T cell repertoires in cytomegalovirus infection. From the reads, TCRdb called clonotypes with MiXCR, one entry per CDR3 protein. In the table there are fewer than 950,000 distinct CDR3 sequences, over 25% of which are singletons. Their specific antigens are unknown. This sample comprised cultured CD8+ T cells from PBMCs, obtained from culture after CMV antigen stimulation. These receptors all come from a human donor in good health (CMV status not recorded). Some clones in this sample may be carry-over from other donors' samples.

This chain links TRBV10-3 with TRBJ1-6; D unclear. The CDR3 runs to 17 residues. V was cut by 6 bases and J by 7 bases, with 22 bases left in between. Germline V CDR1 and CDR2: ENHRY, SYGVKD. CDR3 coding DNA: TGTGCCATCAGAAAATGGGATTCGGGGAGCGACAATTCACCCCTCCACTTT. Its translation: CAIRKWDSGSDNSPLHF.

This clonotype was seen repeatedly, ten times or more. The V call is TRBV7-8, the J call TRBJ1-5, with D possibly TRBD1 on 6 matching bases. CDR3 length: 14 residues. CDR1 and CDR2 from the germline V gene are SGHVS and FQNEAQ. The V end was cut by 2 bases, the J end by 10 bases, with 15 bases between. This CDR3 is CASSLSAGAEPQHF. For the CDR3, the DNA is TGTGCCAGCAGCTTATCCGCGGGGGCGGAACCCCAGCATTTT.

J is TRBJ2-3 and V is TRBV10-3, with D unresolved. CDR3 length: 11 residues. Germline assignment: CDR1 ENHRY and CDR2 SYGVKD. The germline V and J ends were trimmed by 6 bases and 2 bases, with 3 bases remaining between them. The DNA of the CDR3 is TGTGCCATCAGGGTCACAGATACGCAGTATTTT. Translated, it gives CAIRVTDTQYF.

Details on this clonotype: The junction does not match germline at one end; this may be a read error. The chain joins TRBV7-6 to TRBJ2-5; 12 bases are shared with TRBD2. This CDR3 comprises 16 residues. Germline V gene lookup returns CDR1 SGHVS and CDR2 FNYEAQ. Written as DNA, the CDR3 is TGTGCTAGCAGCCTGGGGGCGACTAGCGGGGGAGAGACCCAGTACTTC. Translated, it gives CASSLGATSGGETQYF.

This clonotype was seen only once. One end of the junction fails to match germline, which may point to a read error. The chain has TRBV5-1 and TRBJ1-1; 9 bases fit TRBD1. The CDR3 has 16 amino acids. Per germline, CDR1 SGHRS and CDR2 YFSETQ. The DNA of the CDR3 is TGCGCCAACAGCCCCGGGACAGGGCCGACTTACACTGAAGCTTTCTTT. It translates to CANSPGTGPTYTEAFF. Full variable domain (outside the CDR3, taken from reference TRBV5-1 and TRBJ1-1): KAGVTQTPRYLIKTRGQQVTLSCSPISGHRSVSWYQQTPGQGLQFLFEYFSETQRNKGNFPGRFSGRQFSNSRSEMNVSTLELGDSALYLCANSPGTGPTYTEAFFGQGTRLTVV.

This clonotype was observed a few times. The chain uses TRBV27 and TRBJ2-7; D possibly corresponds to TRBD2 (6 bases). Trimming shortened V by 2 bases and J by 6 bases, and 14 bases separated the two germline ends. The CDR3 totals 14 residues. From germline, CDR1 is MNHEY and CDR2 SMNVEV (reference sequence). DNA for the CDR3: TGTGCCAGCAGTTTAGAAGGGGACTCTGGCGAGCAGTACTTC. Translating gives CASSLEGDSGEQYF.

This chain uses TRBV7-9 with TRBJ1-5; 7 nucleotides agree with TRBD1. Unmatched junction bases numbered 6, after V lost 5 bases and J lost 5 bases. CDR3 length: 14 residues. From germline, CDR1 is SEHNR and CDR2 FQNEAQ (reference sequence). Written as DNA, the CDR3 is TGTGCCAGCAGCCAGACAGGGTCCGATCAGCCCCAGCATTTT. Protein product: CASSQTGSDQPQHF.

There are many counts of this clonotype. The V gene is TRBV7-8, the J gene TRBJ2-5; no clear D. Germline V lookup: CDR1 SGHVS, CDR2 FQNEAQ. V gave up 10 bases and J gave up 7 bases, with 22 bases separating them. The length of the CDR3 is 14 residues. The CDR3 sequence is CAIGDMDQSRTQYF. The CDR3 coding sequence is TGTGCCATCGGAGACATGGACCAATCGCGGACCCAGTACTTC.

The chain employs TRBV12-5 and TRBJ2-2; D remains ambiguous. V gave up 5 bases and J gave up 1 base, with 11 bases separating them. Germline V gene lookup returns CDR1 LGHNT and CDR2 FRNRAP. This CDR3 is built from 15 residues. The CDR3 nucleotides are TGTGCTAGTGGTCCCCTTTTTGAGAACACCGGGGAGCTGTTTTTT. Translation gives CASGPLFENTGELFF.

This clonotype has a handful of counts. This sequence joins TRBV24-1 and TRBJ2-2, with TRBD1 as a possible D gene (6 bases). This CDR3 spans 15 amino acids. The V gene lost 4 bases and the J gene lost 4 bases, with 12 bases spanning the gap. Germline lookup yields CDR1 KGHDR and CDR2 SFDVKD. CDR3 nucleotides: TGTGCCACCAGTGAGAGGACAGTCCCCACCGGGGAGCTGTTTTTT. Its protein product is CATSERTVPTGELFF.

V gene TRBV19 combines with J gene TRBJ1-6, with 9 bases aligning to TRBD1. J gave up 10 bases and V 6 bases, and 10 bases lay outside the gene matches. The V gene's germline CDR1 is LNHDA and CDR2 SQIVND (reference sequence). The CDR3 sequence is 15 residues long. The CDR3 nucleotides are TGTGCCAGTAGCGGGGTGGGACAGGGTGGATCACCCCTCCACTTT. Protein: CASSGVGQGGSPLHF.

This clonotype was observed a handful of times. The chain combines TRBV5-4 with TRBJ2-5, with D possibly called TRBD1 or TRBD2 (7 bases each). Germline CDR1 and CDR2: SGHNT and YYREEE (reference sequence). The ends were cut back, 3 bases at V and 5 bases at J, with 14 bases in the middle. CDR3 size: 14 residues. This CDR3 reads CASSSTGEGETQYF. Here the CDR3 DNA reads TGTGCCAGCAGCTCAACAGGGGAGGGGGAGACCCAGTACTTC.

At least ten counts were recorded for this clonotype. The V call is TRBV6-5, the J call TRBJ2-5; D is ambiguous. V was clipped by 0 bases and J by 4 bases, with 6 bases between them. CDR3 length: 13 residues. Germline CDR1 MNHEY, CDR2 SVGAGI. Written as DNA, the CDR3 is TGTGCCAGCAGTTACTCGGACGGAGAGACCCAGTACTTC. Its translation is CASSYSDGETQYF.

J is TRBJ2-3 and V is TRBV14, with D uncertain. The V end was cut by 3 bases, the J end by 1 base, with 11 bases between. This CDR3 is built from 15 residues. Germline CDR1 and CDR2: SGHDN and FVKESK. The DNA of the CDR3 is TGTGCCAGCAGCCATTTAGGTCCTGGCACAGATACGCAGTATTTT. This sequence encodes CASSHLGPGTDTQYF. The variable domain in full, with the rest retrieved from reference TRBV14 and TRBJ2-3, is EAGVTQFPSHSVIEKGQTVTLRCDPISGHDNLYWYRRVMGKEIKFLLHFVKESKQDESGMPNNRFLAERTGGTYSTLKVQPAELEDSGVYFCASSHLGPGTDTQYFGPGTRLTVL.

The rearrangement joins TRBV7-6 to TRBJ1-2, with D hard to call. Germline assignment: CDR1 SGHVS and CDR2 FNYEAQ. The V end was cut by 2 bases, the J end by 7 bases, with 8 bases between. This CDR3 is 12 amino acids long. The CDR3, as DNA: TGTGCCAGCAGCTTATCCGGGTTTGGCTACACCTTC. It encodes CASSLSGFGYTF.

This clonotype has a handful of counts. The V call is TRBV4-1, the J call TRBJ2-1; TRBD1 matches 9 bases. Germline values: CDR1 MGHRA, CDR2 YSYEKL. The trim removed 0 bases at V and 0 bases at J, leaving 6 bases unmatched. The CDR3 runs to 18 residues. Here the CDR3 DNA reads TGCGCCAGCAGCCAAGATGGGACAGGGTACAGCTCCTACAATGAGCAGTTCTTC. Protein: CASSQDGTGYSSYNEQFF.

This clonotype was seen a handful of times. This sequence joins TRBV7-9 and TRBJ1-5; no reliable D call. CDR1 and CDR2 from the germline V gene are SEHNR and FQNEAQ (reference sequence). The CDR3 sequence is 14 residues long. V dropped 5 bases and J dropped 0 bases, with 8 bases sitting between them. In DNA form, the CDR3 reads TGTGCCAGCAGCCCCGAAAGTAGCAATCAGCCCCAGCATTTT. Its translation: CASSPESSNQPQHF.

CDR3 in DNA: TGTGCCAGCCGGAGAGACAGGGGCGAGCAGTACGTC. This gives the protein CASRRDRGEQYV. This rearrangement joins TRBV7-9 to TRBJ2-7, with 8 bases lining up with TRBD1. J was trimmed by 6 bases and V by 8 bases; bases with no gene match: 6. CDR1 and CDR2 from the germline V gene are SEHNR and FQNEAQ (reference sequence). CDR3 length: 12 amino acids.

Ten or more counts support this clonotype. The chain is built from TRBV2 and TRBJ2-1, with D perhaps TRBD2 (6 bases). Trimming left V 0 bases short and J 8 bases short, with 26 bases between. CDR3 length: 19 residues. CDR1 is SNHLY, CDR2 FYNNEI, per germline. The CDR3 region has the DNA TGTGCCAGCAGTGAAGCGCTTGAGGTCCGGGACTCGACCGTCGATGAGCAGTTCTTC. Translating gives CASSEALEVRDSTVDEQFF.

The chain combines TRBV25-1 with TRBJ2-3, with 11 bases aligning to TRBD2. J was trimmed by 2 bases and V by 0 bases; bases with no gene match: 13. The CDR3 is 20 residues long. Per the germline V gene, CDR1 is MGHDK and CDR2 is SYGVNS. The CDR3 nucleotides read TGTGCCAGCAGTGAATATTTTACCCCTAGCGGGGGGTTCCTCACAGATACGCAGTATTTT. The encoded protein is CASSEYFTPSGGFLTDTQYF.

This clonotype was observed a few times. Sequence at one end of the junction differs from germline and may be a read error. The chain is built from TRBV6-5 and TRBJ2-2, with TRBD1 as a possible D gene (6 bases). The germline gives CDR1 MNHEY, CDR2 SVGAGI. CDR3 length: 15 amino acids. The CDR3 spells CASSSGALNTGELFF. The CDR3 DNA is TGTGCCAGTAGTTCAGGGGCCCTTAACACCGGGGAGCTGTTTTTT.

The chain couples TRBV20-1 to TRBJ1-1, with D hard to call. This CDR3 comprises 10 residues. The germline V gene encodes CDR1 DFQATT and CDR2 SNEGSKA (reference sequence). V lost 3 bases and J lost 8, with 7 bases in between. CDR3 sequence reads: CSARRREAFF. DNA for the CDR3: TGCAGTGCTAGGCGGCGGGAAGCTTTCTTT.

The V gene is TRBV6-1, the J gene TRBJ2-3; 8 positions agree with TRBD1. The V segment lost 0 bases and the J segment 6 bases; nucleotides outside the gene matches: 8. The CDR3 runs 16 residues. The V gene's germline CDR1 is MNHNS and CDR2 SASEGT. The CDR3 loop reads CASSEALAGGADTQYF. CDR3 in DNA: TGTGCCAGCAGTGAAGCACTTGCAGGGGGCGCGGATACGCAGTATTTT.

A note on this clonotype: A read error may explain this, as a much larger clone is one base away. This rearrangement joins TRBV7-2 to TRBJ2-5, with D possibly TRBD2 on 6 matching bases. Germline CDR1 reads SGHTA; CDR2 reads FQGNSA. The CDR3 sequence is 15 residues long. The CDR3 DNA reads as TGTGCCAACAGCGATTGGGGGGACCCACAAGAGACCCAGTACTTC. It specifies CANSDWGDPQETQYF.

This chain joins TRBV27 and TRBJ2-5; tentatively, D is TRBD1 or TRBD2 (5 bases each). V was cut by 6 bases and J by 5 bases, with 13 bases left in between. Germline CDR1 and CDR2: MNHEY and SMNVEV (reference sequence). CDR3 size: 13 residues. CDR3 sequence: CASSPGRRETQYF. The CDR3 DNA follows: TGTGCCAGCAGCCCGGGACGGAGGGAGACCCAGTACTTC.

The table lists this clonotype with many counts. V is TRBV12-3 or TRBV12-4 and J is TRBJ2-3; no clear D. Trimming removed 5 bases from V and 0 bases from J, with 6 bases in between. CDR3 length: 13 amino acids. The CDR3 DNA sequence: TGTGCCAGCAGTCAAATTAGCACAGATACGCAGTATTTT. It yields the protein CASSQISTDTQYF.

This clonotype was seen a few times. The CDR3 bases are TGCAGCGTTGAAGACCTCGAGGACAGAAGAACTGAAGCTTTCTTT. Its translation: CSVEDLEDRRTEAFF. This chain connects TRBV29-1 to TRBJ1-1; D might be TRBD1 (6 bases). This CDR3 comprises 15 residues. CDR1 SQVTM and CDR2 ANQGSEA come from the germline V gene. Trimming left V 0 bases short and J 5 bases short, with 16 bases between.

V gene TRBV24-1 combines with J gene TRBJ2-3, with 10 bases lining up with TRBD2. Germline CDR1 reads KGHDR; CDR2 reads SFDVKD. Trimming cost V 5 bases and J 0 bases; bases outside gene matches: 10. The CDR3 runs 18 residues. The chain's CDR3 is CATSGAFIAGGSTDTQYF. The CDR3 DNA sequence: TGTGCCACCAGTGGTGCTTTTATAGCGGGGGGTAGCACAGATACGCAGTATTTT.

The chain couples TRBV7-6 to TRBJ1-2, with D tentatively TRBD1 (5 bases). Trimming pared 5 bases from V and 5 bases from J, leaving 12 bases between. The CDR3 totals 13 residues. Germline V gene lookup returns CDR1 SGHVS and CDR2 FNYEAQ. CDR3 sequence: CASSPRGMYGYTF. In DNA, the CDR3 is TGTGCCAGCAGCCCCCGGGGCATGTATGGCTACACCTTC. Complete variable domain (other parts from reference TRBV7-6 and TRBJ1-2): GAGVSQSPRYKVTKRGQDVALRCDPISGHVSLYWYRQALGQGPEFLTYFNYEAQQDKSGLPNDRFSAERPEGSISTLTIQRTEQRDSAMYRCASSPRGMYGYTFGSGTRLTVV.

This clonotype was found a few times. The J gene is TRBJ1-2, the V gene TRBV15; 7 nucleotides agree with TRBD1. The V and J ends lost 5 bases and 2 bases, in that order; junction bases with no gene match: 8. The CDR3 is made up of 15 amino acids. Per the germline V gene, CDR1 is LNHNV and CDR2 is YYDKDF (reference sequence). DNA for the CDR3: TGTGCCACCAGCGGAAGGACAGGAACGAACTATGGCTACACCTTC. It translates to CATSGRTGTNYGYTF.